This T cell receptor (beta chain) stems from a study of cytomegalovirus exposure and HLA in healthy donors. General study findings and limits: In an earlier analysis, productive rearrangement rates for most beta V segments clustered near 87% or 30%. In a later analysis, compared with equally common non-associated chains, HLA-associated beta chains were more expanded. CMV serostatus was the sole immune exposure data available.

Unmatched junction bases numbered 3, after V lost 5 bases and J lost 2 bases. The CDR3 runs 15 residues. Germline loops: CDR1 SGHTA, CDR2 FQGNSA. Primers for the PCR totalled 60 Vbeta and 13 Jbeta. TCRdb keeps only in-frame clones here, not all; method: immunoSEQ multiplex PCR. Here the sample spans roughly 150,000 clones, around four fifths being singletons. To note about this clone: No antigen is known for it.

This chain uses TRBV7-2 with TRBJ2-1, with TRBD1 identical over 10 bases. Sequenced material: PBMCs. This TCR was recovered from a man between 18 and 29 years old in good health and CMV-seropositive. The CDR3 loop is CASSAGQGAYNEQFF. CDR3 sequence (DNA): TGTGCCAGCAGCGCCGGACAGGGGGCCTACAATGAGCAGTTCTTC.